Below, 29 T cell receptor beta chains from the same sample are listed, as sequenced in a study of blood T cell repertoires in COVID-19. This table comes from immunoSEQ multiplex PCR, and its TCRdb copy is limited to in-frame clones, with some not included. Among roughly 100,000 clones listed, over 75% were seen once. What was sequenced was peripheral blood. These receptors were obtained from a woman aged 30 to 39 with acute or convalescent COVID-19.

V is TRBV7-8 and J is TRBJ1-2; D is undetermined. The germline V gene encodes CDR1 SGHVS and CDR2 FQNEAQ. The CDR3 loop spans 15 amino acids. Between the trimmed V and J ends, which lost 5 bases and 0 bases, there was a span of 13 bases. CDR3 residues: CASSTQNGANYGYTF. CDR3 in DNA: TGTGCCAGCAGCACCCAGAACGGGGCTAACTATGGCTACACCTTC. The full variable domain, its missing parts supplied by reference TRBV7-8 and TRBJ1-2, is GAGVSQSPRYKVAKRGQDVALRCDPISGHVSLFWYQQALGQGPEFLTYFQNEAQLDKSGLPSDRFFAERPEGSVSTLKIQRTQQEDSAVYLCASSTQNGANYGYTFGSGTRLTVV.

CDR3 sequence (DNA): TGTGCCAGCAGTGGGTACTACACCGGGGAGCTGTTTTTT. Its translation: CASSGYYTGELFF. The chain is built from TRBV2 and TRBJ2-2; D unclear. V shed 4 bases and J shed 3 bases, with 6 bases lying between them. This CDR3 is 13 amino acids long. Germline CDR1 and CDR2: SNHLY and FYNNEI.

The chain links TRBV24-1 to TRBJ2-3; D unresolved. Germline CDR1 KGHDR, CDR2 SFDVKD. V was cut by 7 bases and J by 2 bases, with 12 bases left in between. The CDR3 has 14 amino acids. The CDR3 DNA sequence: TGTGCCACCAGCCCCAGTTACGACACAGATACGCAGTATTTT. It is translated as CATSPSYDTDTQYF.

The chain links TRBV7-3 to TRBJ2-1; D may be TRBD2 (5 bases). The germline V and J ends were trimmed by 0 bases and 2 bases, with 5 bases remaining between them. Germline CDR1 is SGHTA and CDR2 is FQGTGA. The CDR3 is 14 residues long. CDR3 bases: TGTGCCAGCAGCTTAACGGGAGCCTACAATGAGCAGTTCTTC. Translating gives CASSLTGAYNEQFF.

V usage is TRBV6-6 and J usage is TRBJ2-7; 7 bases align to TRBD2. This CDR3 contains 15 residues. The germline gives CDR1 MNHNY, CDR2 SVGAGI (reference sequence). The V and J ends lost 7 bases and 4 bases, in that order; junction bases with no gene match: 13. This CDR3 is CASMGGTKGWYEQYF. CDR3 DNA sequence: TGTGCCAGCATGGGGGGGACGAAGGGATGGTACGAGCAGTACTTC.

This clone was recorded only once. The chain has TRBV30 and TRBJ1-3; D is unresolved. The germline V gene encodes CDR1 GTSNPN and CDR2 SVGIG (reference sequence). V was trimmed by 0 bases and J by 3 bases, leaving 6 bases between them. This CDR3 has 13 residues. DNA of the CDR3: TGTGCCTGGAGTGTCCTTAATGGAAACACCATATATTTT. Translated, it gives CAWSVLNGNTIYF.

As regards this clone: The junction does not match germline at one end; this may be a read error. The V and J genes are TRBV29-1 and TRBJ1-2; D is undetermined. Germline V gene sequence: CDR1 SQVTM, CDR2 ANQGSEA. This CDR3 has 12 amino acids. CDR3 sequence: CSAEASNYGYTF. CDR3 nucleotides: TGCAGCGCTGAAGCGTCTAACTATGGCTACACCTTC.

This clone has a single count. The chain employs TRBV20-1 and TRBJ1-6; 8 bases align to TRBD1. The CDR3 spans 18 residues. CDR1 DFQATT and CDR2 SNEGSKA come from the germline V gene (reference sequence). Trimming cost V 3 bases and J 4 bases; bases outside gene matches: 14. The CDR3 protein is CSASEGQAFLFYNSPLHF. The CDR3 nucleotides read TGCAGTGCTAGTGAGGGACAGGCCTTCCTCTTTTATAATTCACCCCTCCACTTT.

The V call is TRBV5-1, the J call TRBJ1-2; TRBD1 might be the D (5 bases). The germline CDR1 and CDR2 sequences are SGHRS and YFSETQ. Trimming pared 1 base from V and 6 bases from J, leaving 13 bases between. The CDR3 runs to 14 residues. CDR3 DNA: TGCGCCAGCAGCTTGTCAGGGCCTCCGAATGGCTACACCTTC. It translates to CASSLSGPPNGYTF.

The chain joins TRBV10-2 to TRBJ2-3; D call uncertain. The V end lost 4 bases, the J end lost 0 bases, and 11 bases lay between the germline ends. CDR3 length: 15 amino acids. Germline lookup yields CDR1 WSHSY and CDR2 SAAADI. CDR3 loop: CASSADFTSTDTQYF. In DNA, the CDR3 is TGCGCCAGCAGTGCAGACTTTACTAGCACAGATACGCAGTATTTT.

CDR3 nucleotide sequence: TGTGCCAGCAGTGAAGTGACAGGGATCGCCCTAGGGTCAGCCTATGGCTACACCTTC. It is translated as CASSEVTGIALGSAYGYTF. The V gene is TRBV2, the J gene TRBJ1-2; 7 nucleotides match TRBD1. Germline V gene data show CDR1 as SNHLY and CDR2 as FYNNEI. The CDR3 loop spans 19 amino acids. V was pared by 1 base and J by 4 bases, with 18 bases of the junction left unmatched. Supplemented by reference TRBV2 and TRBJ1-2, the full variable domain reads EPEVTQTPSHQVTQMGQEVILRCVPISNHLYFYWYRQILGQKVEFLVSFYNNEISEKSEIFDDQFSVERPDGSNFTLKIRSTKLEDSAMYFCASSEVTGIALGSAYGYTFGSGTRLTVV.

The gene calls are TRBV18 and TRBJ1-2; 8 bases match TRBD1. CDR3 size: 15 residues. In germline, CDR1 is KGHSH, CDR2 LQKENI. Trimming at V came to 1 base and at J to 3 bases, leaving 4 bases not matched to a gene. CDR3 coding DNA: TGTGCCAGCTCACCACAGACAGGGGCGGACTATGGCTACACCTTC. This gives the protein CASSPQTGADYGYTF. Variable domain in full (rest from reference TRBV18 and TRBJ1-2): NAGVMQNPRHLVRRRGQEARLRCSPMKGHSHVYWYRQLPEEGLKFMVYLQKENIIDESGMPKERFSAEFPKEGPSILRIQQVVRGDSAAYFCASSPQTGADYGYTFGSGTRLTVV.

In its sample, this clone was seen once. The V call is TRBV9, the J call TRBJ1-6; 7 bases match TRBD1. This CDR3 contains 14 residues. V shed 4 bases and J 9 bases; nucleotides not matched to a gene: 7. Germline CDR1 reads SGDLS; CDR2 reads YYNGEE. The CDR3 region is CASSPGGGGSPLHF. The CDR3 DNA reads TGTGCCAGCAGCCCGGGAGGGGGCGGTTCACCCCTCCACTTT. The full variable domain, completed using reference TRBV9 and TRBJ1-6, is DSGVTQTPKHLITATGQRVTLRCSPRSGDLSVYWYQQSLDQGLQFLIQYYNGEERAKGNILERFSAQQFPDLHSELNLSSLELGDSALYFCASSPGGGGSPLHFGNGTRLTVT.

This clone was detected only a few times. The V gene is TRBV5-1, the J gene TRBJ2-1, with 9 nucleotides matching TRBD1. Germline V lookup: CDR1 SGHRS, CDR2 YFSETQ. Trimming cost V 4 bases and J 5 bases; bases outside gene matches: 4. The CDR3 covers 14 residues. In DNA form, the CDR3 reads TGCGCCAGCAGCAGGGACAGGGCTGACAATGAGCAGTTCTTC. This encodes CASSRDRADNEQFF.

The chain is built from TRBV7-9 and TRBJ2-2; tentatively, D is TRBD2 (5 bases). Per germline, CDR1 SEHNR and CDR2 FQNEAQ (reference sequence). This CDR3 is built from 14 residues. With 8 bases removed from V and 6 bases from J, the gap between germline ends came to 16 bases. CDR3 sequence reads: CASCSIRSAGELFF. The CDR3 region has the DNA TGTGCCAGCTGTTCTATTCGTAGCGCCGGGGAGCTGTTTTTT.

The chain uses TRBV3-1 (or the pseudogene TRBV3-2) and TRBJ2-7, with TRBD2 as a possible D gene (6 bases). The CDR3 has 15 amino acids. Germline CDR1 reads LGHDT; CDR2 reads YNNKEL (reference sequence). V lost 4 bases to trimming and J lost 2 bases, with 15 bases between them. Here the CDR3 reads CASSPDGSRPYEQYF. The CDR3 DNA is TGTGCCAGCAGCCCAGACGGGAGCAGGCCCTACGAGCAGTACTTC.

In its sample, this clone was seen once. The V gene is TRBV6-5, the J gene TRBJ2-7; 10 nucleotides match TRBD1. The germline CDR1 and CDR2 sequences are MNHEY and SVGAGI. Trimming cost V 7 bases and J 5 bases; bases outside gene matches: 5. The CDR3 spans 13 residues. The CDR3 region has the DNA TGTGCCAGCACCATGACAGGGGGCAACGAGCAGTACTTC. Translated, it gives CASTMTGGNEQYF.

The chain has TRBV20-1 and TRBJ1-1, with D unresolved. The V gene's germline CDR1 is DFQATT and CDR2 SNEGSKA (reference sequence). This CDR3 is built from 12 residues. Trimming left V 3 bases short and J 4 bases short, with 9 bases between. The CDR3 loop reads CSASRGGTEAFF. The DNA of the CDR3 is TGCAGTGCTAGTCGGGGTGGCACTGAAGCTTTCTTT.

The chain recombines TRBV4-1 with TRBJ1-1; D perhaps matches TRBD1 (5 bases). This CDR3 has 14 amino acids. Germline loops: CDR1 MGHRA, CDR2 YSYEKL. The germline V and J ends were trimmed by 8 bases and 0 bases, with 13 bases remaining between them. The CDR3 coding sequence is TGCGCCAGCTCCCAGACAGAGCTGAACACTGAAGCTTTCTTT. Protein product: CASSQTELNTEAFF.

The chain employs TRBV24-1 and TRBJ2-3; 15 bases line up with TRBD2. Germline V gives CDR1 KGHDR, CDR2 SFDVKD. With V trimmed by 7 bases and J by 4 bases, 2 bases remained unmatched. This CDR3 region has 15 residues. CDR3 bases: TGTGCCACCAGCAGGACTAGCGGGGGGGCAGATACGCAGTATTTT. Protein sequence: CATSRTSGGADTQYF.

In its sample, this clone was seen once. The CDR3 DNA sequence: TGCGCCAGCAGCCAAGAGTGGGCCGGATATTCACCCCTCCACTTT. Amino acids: CASSQEWAGYSPLHF. The chain employs TRBV4-1 and TRBJ1-6, with no clear D. The germline CDR1 and CDR2 sequences are MGHRA and YSYEKL. The CDR3 spans 15 residues. Trimming cost V 0 bases and J 8 bases, with 11 bases left between them.

The chain uses TRBV7-9 and TRBJ1-4; TRBD1 agrees at 7 bases. This CDR3 has 14 amino acids. Looked up from germline, CDR1 is SEHNR and CDR2 is FQNEAQ (reference sequence). After removal of 4 bases from V and 8 bases from J, the junction contained 7 bases not matched to a gene. In nucleotides, the CDR3 is TGTGCCAGCAGCTCGGACAGGACGGACGAAAAACTGTTTTTT. Translation: CASSSDRTDEKLFF.

Written as DNA, the CDR3 is TGTGCCAGCAGTGCCCGGGACAGGGCGCTAGTTAGTGAAAAACTGTTTTTT. Amino acid sequence: CASSARDRALVSEKLFF. J is TRBJ1-4 and V is TRBV27, with 9 nucleotides matching TRBD1. The junction had 14 bases not matched to a gene; V was cut back by 5 bases and J by 7 bases. This CDR3 spans 17 amino acids. Germline assignment: CDR1 MNHEY and CDR2 SMNVEV (reference sequence).

The chain employs TRBV5-1 and TRBJ1-6; 7 bases fit TRBD1. The CDR3 runs 14 residues. The V gene's germline CDR1 is SGHRS and CDR2 YFSETQ. The V segment lost 4 bases and the J segment 7 bases; nucleotides outside the gene matches: 5. The CDR3 is CASSEGAINSPLHF. CDR3 DNA sequence: TGCGCCAGCAGCGAGGGGGCGATAAATTCACCCCTCCACTTT.

The chain uses TRBV7-8 and TRBJ2-3, with 16 bases matching TRBD2. Trimming took 5 bases from V and 4 from J; bases not matched to a gene: 9. The CDR3 sequence is 18 residues long. Germline assignment: CDR1 SGHVS and CDR2 FQNEAQ. The CDR3: CASSPPGLAGGSADTQYF. CDR3 nucleotide sequence: TGTGCCAGCAGCCCGCCGGGACTAGCGGGGGGGTCCGCAGATACGCAGTATTTT.

This clone is deemed medium-sized. The chain joins TRBV24-1 to TRBJ2-1; TRBD1 matches 9 bases. After removal of 3 bases from V and 7 bases from J, the junction contained 6 bases not matched to a gene. Germline-derived CDR1 and CDR2 are KGHDR and SFDVKD. The CDR3 is 15 residues long. For the CDR3, the DNA is TGTGCCACCAGTGATCCCGGGACAGGGCGGAATGAGCAGTTCTTC. Protein: CATSDPGTGRNEQFF.

The chain is built from TRBV5-1 and TRBJ1-2, with D possibly being TRBD1 (6 bases). CDR1 is SGHRS and CDR2 is YFSETQ in the germline V gene. V lost 4 bases and J 4 bases, leaving 17 bases between the germline ends. The CDR3 sequence is 15 residues long. CDR3 loop: CASSHEPGQVYGYTF. In DNA, the CDR3 is TGCGCCAGCAGCCATGAACCGGGACAAGTCTATGGCTACACCTTC.

This chain connects TRBV18 to TRBJ1-6; 7 bases fit TRBD1. In germline, CDR1 is KGHSH, CDR2 LQKENI. With 2 bases clipped from V and 9 bases from J, the junction kept 10 bases outside the gene matches. This CDR3 has 16 residues. The CDR3 sequence is CASSPGERQGFSPLHF. The CDR3 DNA is TGTGCCAGCTCACCAGGCGAGCGACAGGGCTTTTCACCCCTCCACTTT.

This sequence joins TRBV7-2 and TRBJ2-3; 8 nucleotides align to TRBD1. CDR3 size: 15 residues. Germline lookup yields CDR1 SGHTA and CDR2 FQGNSA. J gave up 3 bases and V 5 bases, and 7 bases lay outside the gene matches. CDR3 loop: CASSPWTGRTDTQYF. The CDR3 region has the DNA TGTGCCAGCAGCCCCTGGACAGGGAGAACAGATACGCAGTATTTT.